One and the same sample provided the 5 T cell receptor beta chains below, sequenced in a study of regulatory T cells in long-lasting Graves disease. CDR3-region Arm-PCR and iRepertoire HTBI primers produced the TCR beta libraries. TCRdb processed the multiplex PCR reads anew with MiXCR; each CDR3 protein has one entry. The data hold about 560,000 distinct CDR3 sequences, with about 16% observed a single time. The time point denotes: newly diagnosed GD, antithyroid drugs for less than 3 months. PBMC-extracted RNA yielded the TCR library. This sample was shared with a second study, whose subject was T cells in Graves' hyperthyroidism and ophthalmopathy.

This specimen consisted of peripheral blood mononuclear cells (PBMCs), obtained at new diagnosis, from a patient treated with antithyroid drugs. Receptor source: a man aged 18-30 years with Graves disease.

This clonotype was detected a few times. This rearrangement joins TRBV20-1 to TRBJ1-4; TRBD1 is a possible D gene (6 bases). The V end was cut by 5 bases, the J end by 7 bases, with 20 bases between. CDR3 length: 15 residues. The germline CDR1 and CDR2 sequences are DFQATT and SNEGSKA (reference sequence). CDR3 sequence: CSAAGGGGGGEKLFF. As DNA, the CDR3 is TGCAGTGCTGCCGGGGGGGGAGGGGGAGGTGAAAAACTGTTTTTT.

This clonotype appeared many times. CDR3 sequence reads: CAIMTGTQDGYTF. CDR3 bases: TGTGCCATCATGACAGGGACGCAGGATGGCTACACCTTC. The V and J genes are TRBV10-3 and TRBJ1-2, with 7 bases aligning to TRBD1. With V trimmed by 7 bases and J by 6 bases, 8 bases remained unmatched. Per the germline V gene, CDR1 is ENHRY and CDR2 is SYGVKD. The CDR3 is 13 amino acids.

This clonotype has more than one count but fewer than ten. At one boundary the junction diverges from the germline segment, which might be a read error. The CDR3 DNA reads as TGTGCCACCGGTGATGGGGGGACAGGGATCAATGAGCAGTTCTTC. This encodes CATGDGGTGINEQFF. V is TRBV24-1 and J is TRBJ2-1, with 9 bases fitting TRBD1. The CDR3 has 15 residues. Germline CDR1 is KGHDR and CDR2 is SFDVKD.

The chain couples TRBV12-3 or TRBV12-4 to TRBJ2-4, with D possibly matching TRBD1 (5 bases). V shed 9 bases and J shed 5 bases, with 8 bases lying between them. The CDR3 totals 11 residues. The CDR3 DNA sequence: TGTGCCAGTGCCAGGGAAAACATTCAGTACTTC. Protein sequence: CASARENIQYF.

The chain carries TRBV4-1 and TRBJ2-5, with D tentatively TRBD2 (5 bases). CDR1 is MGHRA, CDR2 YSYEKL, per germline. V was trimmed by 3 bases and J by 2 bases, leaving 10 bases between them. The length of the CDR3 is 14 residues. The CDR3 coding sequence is TGCGCCAGCAGCCATATTAGCGAACAAGAGACCCAGTACTTC. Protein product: CASSHISEQETQYF.